Listed below are T cell receptor beta chains from one sample, sequenced in a study of graft-versus-host responses after intestinal transplantation. Clones were sequenced by immunoSEQ multiplex PCR, and TCRdb holds only the in-frame ones, with some missing. The table shows tens of thousands of clones, with about three quarters occurring only once. This specimen was ileum tissue, taken 98 days after intestinal transplantation. These receptors were taken from a human patient who received an intestinal transplant, so some T cells may come from the graft donor. The CDR3 runs from the conserved cysteine through the conserved F or W. A D gene is named only where the DNA matches it firmly. Expanded clones are given a class, and other clones once, few, many or no size at all.

- TRBJ1-2 TRBD1 TRBV6-5 CASSEGTGAYGYTF TGTGCCAGCAGTGAGGGGACAGGGGCCTATGGCTACACCTTC
- TRBJ2-1 TRBD2 TRBV7-7 CASSSRLAGYNEQFF TGTGCCAGCAGCTCTCGACTAGCGGGCTACAATGAGCAGTTCTTC
- TRBJ2-3 - TRBV29-1 CSVEDGHSVQYF TGCAGCGTTGAAGATGGACATTCCGTGCAGTATTTT
- TRBJ2-3 TRBD2 TRBV7-9 CASSFLTGGTTDTQYF TGTGCCAGCAGCTTCCTTACGGGGGGGACGACAGATACGCAGTATTTT
- TRBJ2-1 TRBD2 TRBV30 CAWSAGLAGGYEQFF TGTGCCTGGAGCGCCGGCCTAGCGGGGGGGTATGAGCAGTTCTTC
- TRBJ2-7 - TRBV7-9 CASSIGGEFDYEQYF TGTGCCAGCAGCATAGGGGGGGAATTCGACTACGAGCAGTACTTC
- TRBJ1-1 - TRBV7-3 CASTPPKRLNTEAFF TGTGCCAGCACTCCTCCGAAAAGGCTGAACACTGAAGCTTTCTTT
- TRBJ2-5 - TRBV10-3 CAVLVSETQYF TGTGCCGTTCTAGTGTCTGAGACCCAGTACTTC
- TRBJ1-3 TRBD1 TRBV6-1 CASSEFRTGSGSTIYF TGTGCCAGCAGTGAATTTAGGACAGGCTCTGGAAGCACCATATATTTT
- TRBJ1-4 - TRBV7-2 CASSLWDIGYEKLFF TGTGCCAGCAGCTTATGGGACATCGGCTATGAAAAACTGTTTTTT
- TRBJ2-3 TRBD2 TRBV4-1 CASSQDIFGGGTDTQYF TGCGCCAGCAGCCAAGATATTTTCGGGGGGGGCACAGATACGCAGTATTTT
- TRBJ2-2 - TRBV9 CASSHRSYTGELFF TGTGCCAGCAGTCATCGGAGCTATACCGGGGAGCTGTTTTTT
- TRBJ1-5 - TRBV7-2 CASSWPANQPQHF TGTGCCAGCAGCTGGCCAGCCAATCAGCCCCAGCATTTT
- TRBJ2-5 TRBD1 TRBV18 CASSPPGQGGLKDTQYF TGTGCCAGCTCACCACCGGGACAGGGGGGACTAAAAGATACCCAGTACTTC
- TRBJ2-7 TRBD1 TRBV5-4 CASSLGLPRQGSYEQYF TGTGCCAGCAGCTTGGGGCTCCCAAGACAGGGGTCCTACGAGCAGTACTTC
- TRBJ2-1 - TRBV27 CASSLWNEQFF TGTGCCAGCAGTTTATGGAATGAGCAGTTCTTC
few TRBJ1-5 - TRBV14 CASSQEREGNQPQHF TGTGCCAGCAGCCAAGAAAGGGAAGGAAATCAGCCCCAGCATTTT
- TRBJ2-7 TRBD2 TRBV5-6 CASSFSGGYEQYF TGTGCCAGCAGCTTCTCCGGGGGGTACGAGCAGTACTTC
- TRBJ2-4 - TRBV7-6 CASSLGPGRGNIQYF TGTGCCAGCAGCTTAGGCCCGGGACGGGGAAACATTCAGTACTTC
- TRBJ2-7 - TRBV10-3 CAISGGGSYEQYF TGTGCCATCAGTGGTGGAGGGTCCTACGAGCAGTACTTC